This TCR beta chain is from a study of T cells in Graves' hyperthyroidism and ophthalmopathy. Regarding the study as a whole: Blood also showed most of the thyroid clonotypes that were expanded above 0.001.

The V end lost 5 bases, the J end lost 0 bases, and 17 bases lay between the germline ends. The CDR3 is 16 amino acids. CDR1 and CDR2 (germline): MNHNS, SASEGT. Patients showing uncontrolled infection, other autoimmune disease, pregnancy or lactation were ineligible. A word on this clonotype: Antigen: not known.

RNA transcripts served as the template for amplifying TCR beta CDR3 regions. The HTBI primer set drove a first-round RT-PCR of the TCR CDR3. One entry per CDR3 protein, called by TCRdb with MiXCR from the multiplex PCR reads. This sample carries fewer than 450,000 distinct CDR3 sequences, roughly 20% of them seen once, and the ten largest clones take over 35%. V and J are TRBV6-1 and TRBJ2-7; D is possibly TRBD1 (6 bases). The sequencing input was blood. The receptor comes from a man between 18 and 35 years old with Graves' ophthalmopathy. DNA for the CDR3: TGTGCCAGCAGTACTAGACAGGCGATATTCTCCTACGAGCAGTACTTC. The encoded protein is CASSTRQAIFSYEQYF.